The clone carrying this T cell receptor beta chain was seen repeatedly, ten times or more. This specimen belongs to a study of T-cell reconstitution after alpha-beta-depleted transplantation in children. Preparation of the TCRbeta library was carried out with unique molecular identifiers. TCRdb re-analysed the PCR reads in MiXCR, keeping a single row per CDR3 protein. The data show around 240,000 distinct CDR3 sequences, just under 8.5% seen once. Germline CDR1 reads SGHTA; CDR2 reads FQGNSA. V lost 0 bases, J lost 7 bases, and 10 bases stayed unmatched. CDR3 length: 16 residues. The chain recombines TRBV7-2 with TRBJ1-2; 8 bases are shared with TRBD1. The input for sequencing was PBMCs, mostly from graft donor cells, taken 180 days after TCRalphabeta/CD19-depleted stem cell transplant. This sequence was found in a male patient aged 10 to 17 who had a stem cell transplant for acute lymphoblastic leukemia, so the T cells may come from the graft donor. The CDR3 loop is CASSLAVQGAPAGYTF. CDR3 DNA: TGTGCCAGCAGCTTAGCCGTCCAGGGGGCGCCGGCTGGCTACACCTTC.